These 26 T cell receptor beta chains were all obtained from the same sample, sequenced in a study of T cell responses to AZD1222 COVID-19 vaccine. The repertoire was sequenced with immunoSEQ multiplex PCR; TCRdb's copy has only in-frame clones and lacks some. The table lists more than 95,000 clones, approximately 88% of them singletons, with 4.2% in the top ten. This specimen consisted of peripheral blood, obtained on day 0 of AZD1222 vaccination. These TCRs come from an adult in good health.

This rearrangement joins TRBV5-6 to TRBJ2-7; 7 bases align to TRBD1. The V gene end was trimmed by 3 bases and the J gene end by 4 bases; junction bases not matched to a gene: 19. Per germline, CDR1 SGHDT and CDR2 YYEEEE. This CDR3 has 18 residues. The CDR3 coding sequence is TGTGCCAGCAGCTCGAAGGACAGGTTCACGGGTCGAGGTTACGAGCAGTACTTC. This sequence encodes CASSSKDRFTGRGYEQYF.

The chain joins TRBV7-2 to TRBJ2-2, with D possibly being TRBD2 (6 bases). V lost 2 bases to trimming and J lost 4 bases, with 8 bases between them. The CDR3 is 14 amino acids. Germline CDR1 SGHTA, CDR2 FQGNSA. CDR3: CASSLRLVTGELFF. DNA for the CDR3: TGTGCCAGCAGCTTAAGACTAGTCACCGGGGAGCTGTTTTTT.

The V and J genes are TRBV28 and TRBJ2-7, with D perhaps being TRBD1 or TRBD2 (6 bases each). CDR3 size: 14 residues. Between the trimmed V and J ends, which lost 3 bases and 3 bases, there was a span of 12 bases. Germline V gene data show CDR1 as MDHEN and CDR2 as SYDVKM. DNA of the CDR3: TGTGCCAGCAGTTTTTGGGGGGCGATCTACGAGCAGTACTTC. It translates to CASSFWGAIYEQYF.

This clone was seen a handful of times. The chain combines TRBV7-2 with TRBJ2-7; tentatively, D is TRBD2 (6 bases). Germline CDR1 reads SGHTA; CDR2 reads FQGNSA. The ends were cut back, 5 bases at V and 7 bases at J, with 18 bases in the middle. This CDR3 spans 14 amino acids. This CDR3 reads CASSLNSGAREQYF. DNA for the CDR3: TGTGCCAGCAGCCTCAATTCGGGAGCAAGGGAGCAGTACTTC.

The CDR3 DNA reads TGTGCCAGCAGCGACCCTCGGACAGGAATGAATCAGCCCCAGCATTTT. Protein: CASSDPRTGMNQPQHF. The rearrangement uses TRBV2 and TRBJ1-5; 7 nucleotides align to TRBD1. The CDR3 runs 16 residues. The V gene end was trimmed by 6 bases and the J gene end by 4 bases; junction bases not matched to a gene: 12. CDR1 and CDR2 from the germline V gene are SNHLY and FYNNEI. Combining the CDR3 with reference TRBV2 and TRBJ1-5 gives the whole variable domain EPEVTQTPSHQVTQMGQEVILRCVPISNHLYFYWYRQILGQKVEFLVSFYNNEISEKSEIFDDQFSVERPDGSNFTLKIRSTKLEDSAMYFCASSDPRTGMNQPQHFGDGTRLSIL.

CDR3 residues: CASSVSGTSYSNQPQHF. DNA for the CDR3: TGTGCCAGCAGTGTCTCAGGGACCTCCTATAGCAATCAGCCCCAGCATTTT. This sequence joins TRBV2 and TRBJ1-5; D perhaps matches TRBD1 (5 bases). Germline assignment: CDR1 SNHLY and CDR2 FYNNEI. The CDR3 is 17 amino acids. Trimming shortened V by 4 bases and J by 0 bases, and 16 bases separated the two germline ends.

The chain employs TRBV9 and TRBJ1-4; D possibly corresponds to TRBD1 (6 bases). Per germline, CDR1 SGDLS and CDR2 YYNGEE. The CDR3 consists of 16 residues. The V and J ends lost 4 bases and 8 bases respectively, with 21 bases between them. This CDR3 reads CASSRGGGVNYEKLFF. The CDR3 coding sequence is TGTGCCAGCAGCAGAGGGGGTGGGGTTAACTACGAAAAACTGTTTTTT.

This chain connects TRBV28 to TRBJ1-1; perhaps TRBD1 as D (6 bases). The CDR3 has 12 amino acids. Germline V lookup: CDR1 MDHEN, CDR2 SYDVKM. Trimming shortened V by 3 bases and J by 9 bases, and 11 bases separated the two germline ends. The CDR3 DNA sequence: TGTGCCAGCAGTTTGTCCGGGACACAAGCTTTCTTT. Translating it yields CASSLSGTQAFF.

This rearrangement joins TRBV6-5 to TRBJ2-7; D is undetermined. The V end was cut by 6 bases, the J end by 3 bases, with 12 bases between. Germline CDR1 and CDR2: MNHEY and SVGAGI. The CDR3 is 13 amino acids. The CDR3 here is CASRPGGNYEQYF. CDR3 nucleotide sequence: TGTGCCAGCAGGCCGGGCGGAAACTACGAGCAGTACTTC.

The rearrangement uses TRBV5-4 and TRBJ2-4, with D possibly being TRBD1 or TRBD2 (5 bases each). V gave up 3 bases and J gave up 9 bases, with 16 bases separating them. The CDR3 contains 14 residues. CDR1 and CDR2 (germline): SGHNT, YYREEE (reference sequence). This CDR3 reads CASSSAGAAGIQYF. For the CDR3, the DNA is TGTGCCAGCAGCTCCGCCGGGGCTGCGGGCATTCAGTACTTC.

The chain uses TRBV28 and TRBJ1-1; D ambiguous. V lost 9 bases, J lost 6 bases, and 14 bases lay in between. The germline CDR1 and CDR2 sequences are MDHEN and SYDVKM. This CDR3 region has 12 residues. Written as DNA, the CDR3 is TGTGCCAGTAGGACCCGAGTATCTGAAGCTTTCTTT. It translates to CASRTRVSEAFF.

The chain has TRBV24-1 and TRBJ2-3; 7 bases fit TRBD1. The CDR3 length is 15 residues. Per the germline V gene, CDR1 is KGHDR and CDR2 is SFDVKD. V lost 5 bases, J lost 6 bases, and 10 bases stayed unmatched. DNA for the CDR3: TGTGCCACCAGTGTCTGGGACAGCTCCCCGGATACGCAGTATTTT. Its protein product is CATSVWDSSPDTQYF.

J is TRBJ2-7 and V is TRBV5-1, with TRBD1 identical over 7 bases. Germline V gene lookup returns CDR1 SGHRS and CDR2 YFSETQ. Losses at the gene ends were 5 bases for V and 1 base for J; bases not matched to a gene: 9. This CDR3 is built from 15 residues. The CDR3 bases are TGCGCCAGCAGACCCCAGACAGGGATTTCCTACGAGCAGTACTTC. Translated: CASRPQTGISYEQYF.

V usage is TRBV9 and J usage is TRBJ2-3, with TRBD2 matching over 9 bases. Trimming at V came to 2 bases and at J to 6 bases, leaving 16 bases not matched to a gene. In germline, CDR1 is SGDLS, CDR2 YYNGEE. CDR3 length: 18 amino acids. CDR3 bases: TGTGCCAGCAGCGTTTTAGGGGATAGGCTAGCGGGATCGGATACGCAGTATTTT. Its protein is CASSVLGDRLAGSDTQYF.

The chain has TRBV3-1 (or the pseudogene TRBV3-2) and TRBJ2-7, with 9 bases aligning to TRBD2. Germline V gene lookup returns CDR1 LGHDT and CDR2 YNNKEL (reference sequence). The V and J ends lost 2 bases and 6 bases, in that order; junction bases with no gene match: 5. The CDR3 is made up of 14 amino acids. CDR3 bases: TGTGCCAGCAGCCAAACCAGCGGGGGGACCGAGCAGTACTTC. Residues: CASSQTSGGTEQYF.

The CDR3 is CASSANRDRYGELFF. In DNA form, the CDR3 reads TGTGCCAGCAGCGCTAACCGGGACCGATACGGGGAGCTGTTTTTT. The chain links TRBV9 to TRBJ2-2; D tentatively reads TRBD1 or TRBD2 (5 bases each). V was cut by 3 bases and J by 7 bases, with 16 bases left in between. Germline values: CDR1 SGDLS, CDR2 YYNGEE. The CDR3 sequence is 15 residues long.

V usage is TRBV7-9 and J usage is TRBJ2-7; TRBD1 matches 8 bases. V gave up 5 bases and J gave up 5 bases; unmatched junction bases: 8. CDR1 and CDR2 (germline): SEHNR, FQNEAQ (reference sequence). This CDR3 has 14 residues. The CDR3 sequence: CASSHTDRVHEQYF. The CDR3 nucleotides are TGTGCCAGCAGCCACACGGACAGGGTCCACGAGCAGTACTTC.

The chain uses TRBV27 and TRBJ2-5; D ambiguous. This CDR3 spans 14 amino acids. Trimming cost V 2 bases and J 2 bases, with 9 bases left between them. Germline lookup yields CDR1 MNHEY and CDR2 SMNVEV (reference sequence). CDR3 region: CASSLRRGQETQYF. The CDR3 bases are TGTGCCAGCAGTTTACGGCGCGGACAAGAGACCCAGTACTTC.

The rearrangement joins TRBV30 to TRBJ1-2; 7 bases match TRBD1. This CDR3 has 14 residues. V gave up 4 bases and J gave up 8 bases; unmatched junction bases: 13. Germline CDR1 GTSNPN, CDR2 SVGIG (reference sequence). The CDR3 DNA follows: TGTGCCTGGACCCGCTCACAGGGGATAGGGGGCTACACCTTC. Translating it yields CAWTRSQGIGGYTF.

The chain employs TRBV7-3 and TRBJ2-3, with 11 bases identical to TRBD2. With V trimmed by 1 base and J by 3 bases, 9 bases remained unmatched. Germline CDR1 and CDR2: SGHTA and FQGTGA. The CDR3 contains 18 residues. The chain's CDR3 is CASSLNPPSGGTTDTQYF. CDR3 nucleotide sequence: TGTGCCAGCAGCTTAAACCCCCCTAGCGGGGGGACGACAGATACGCAGTATTTT.

The chain uses TRBV6-6 and TRBJ2-7; D possibly matches TRBD1 or TRBD2 (6 bases each). CDR1 is MNHNY and CDR2 is SVGAGI in the germline V gene (reference sequence). The CDR3 sequence is 15 residues long. The ends were cut back, 6 bases at V and 0 bases at J, with 15 bases in the middle. The chain's CDR3 is CASREGGGSSYEQYF. In DNA form, the CDR3 reads TGTGCCAGCAGGGAAGGAGGGGGGAGCTCCTACGAGCAGTACTTC.

The chain joins TRBV6-2 or TRBV6-3 to TRBJ2-1; unclear D gene. Trimming pared 5 bases from V and 6 bases from J, leaving 5 bases between. From germline, CDR1 is MNHEY and CDR2 SVGEGT. CDR3 length equals 11 residues. CDR3 nucleotides: TGTGCCAGCAGTACGGGCAATGAGCAGTTCTTC. Amino acids: CASSTGNEQFF.

The V gene is TRBV5-1, the J gene TRBJ1-3; D may be TRBD1 (6 bases). Trimming shortened V by 4 bases and J by 0 bases, and 20 bases separated the two germline ends. Germline lookup yields CDR1 SGHRS and CDR2 YFSETQ. This CDR3 is 18 amino acids long. CDR3 coding DNA: TGCGCCAGCAGCCGGGGACAAAGGGGCTTTAGCTCTGGAAACACCATATATTTT. Translating gives CASSRGQRGFSSGNTIYF.

Of note for this clone: The same CDR3 can be traced to other DNA sequences in this sample. The chain carries TRBV18 and TRBJ2-3, with D hard to call. Germline CDR1 KGHSH, CDR2 LQKENI. The CDR3 runs 12 residues. V was clipped by 2 bases and J by 0 bases, with 0 bases between them. In DNA form, the CDR3 reads TGTGCCAGCTCACCAAGCACAGATACGCAGTATTTT. Translated: CASSPSTDTQYF.

The gene calls are TRBV2 and TRBJ1-6; 8 bases map to TRBD1. CDR1 is SNHLY and CDR2 is FYNNEI in the germline V gene. The CDR3 runs 13 residues. Trimming at V came to 6 bases and at J to 10 bases, leaving 5 bases not matched to a gene. The DNA of the CDR3 is TGTGCCAGCAGAGGGACAGGAGGGTCACCCCTCCACTTT. It codes for CASRGTGGSPLHF. Full variable domain (remainder filled in from reference TRBV2 and TRBJ1-6): EPEVTQTPSHQVTQMGQEVILRCVPISNHLYFYWYRQILGQKVEFLVSFYNNEISEKSEIFDDQFSVERPDGSNFTLKIRSTKLEDSAMYFCASRGTGGSPLHFGNGTRLTVT.

The V and J genes are TRBV7-2 and TRBJ1-4; D is unresolved. This CDR3 contains 14 residues. From germline, CDR1 is SGHTA and CDR2 FQGNSA. V was cut by 3 bases and J by 0 bases, with 5 bases left in between. CDR3 residues: CASSFQTTNEKLFF. The CDR3 nucleotides are TGTGCCAGCAGCTTCCAAACAACTAATGAAAAACTGTTTTTT.